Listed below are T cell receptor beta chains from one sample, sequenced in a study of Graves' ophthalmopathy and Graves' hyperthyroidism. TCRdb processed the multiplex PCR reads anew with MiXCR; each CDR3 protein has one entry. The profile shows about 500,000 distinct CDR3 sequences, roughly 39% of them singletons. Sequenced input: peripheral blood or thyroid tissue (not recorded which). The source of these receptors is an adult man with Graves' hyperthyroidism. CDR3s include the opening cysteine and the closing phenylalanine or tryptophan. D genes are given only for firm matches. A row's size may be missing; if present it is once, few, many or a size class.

TGTGCCAGCAGCACCATACGGGACAAACAAGAGACCCAGTACTTC | CASSTIRDKQETQYF | NA | 15 | TRBJ2-5 | few | TRBV19
TGTGCCAGCAGCTTAGGTCCTAGCGGGAGGGCCACTGAAGAGACCCAGTACTTC | CASSLGPSGRATEETQYF | TRBD2 | 18 | TRBJ2-5 | NA | TRBV7-9
TGTGCCAGCAGCGATGGGCAGAACGGGGAGCTGTTTTTT | CASSDGQNGELFF | NA | 13 | TRBJ2-2 | many | TRBV2
TGTGCCAGCGGCATGGCGGGTTCCTACGAGCAGTACTTC | CASGMAGSYEQYF | NA | 13 | TRBJ2-7 | NA | TRBV4-2
TGCGCCAGCAGAGAGACAGGGGCAACTAATGAAAAACTGTTTTTT | CASRETGATNEKLFF | TRBD1 | 15 | TRBJ1-4 | NA | TRBV5-1
TGTGCCAGCAGTTCGATGGGACAACGATCTGTCAACTACTATGGCTACACCTTC | CASSSMGQRSVNYYGYTF | NA | 18 | TRBJ1-2 | few | TRBV28
TGTGCCAGTAGGGACAGGGGCCTTAATTCACCCCTCCACTTT | CASRDRGLNSPLHF | TRBD1 | 14 | TRBJ1-6 | few | TRBV2
TGTGCCAGCAGCGTAGAAGTCCTAGGGGAGACCCAGTACTTC | CASSVEVLGETQYF | NA | 14 | TRBJ2-5 | many | TRBV9
TGTGCCAGCAGTTCCCAAGGACAGGGCGCCGATACGCAGTATTTT | CASSSQGQGADTQYF | TRBD1 | 15 | TRBJ2-3 | NA | TRBV25-1
TGTGCCAGCAGCGCCGACTCCTCCACCGGGGACGAGCAGTACTTC | CASSADSSTGDEQYF | NA | 15 | TRBJ2-7 | many | TRBV7-8
TGCAGCGTTGAAATTGGAGGGGAGCAGTTCTTC | CSVEIGGEQFF | NA | 11 | TRBJ2-1 | few | TRBV29-1
TGTGCCACCAGGGACAGGGGAACCCATAGCAATCAGCCCCAGCATTTT | CATRDRGTHSNQPQHF | TRBD1 | 16 | TRBJ1-5 | NA | TRBV10-3
TGTGCCAGCAGCTTGAGACAGGGGGCGGCTGAAGCTTTCTTT | CASSLRQGAAEAFF | TRBD1 | 14 | TRBJ1-1 | NA | TRBV11-2
TGTGCCAGCAGCGACTCCTGGGACGGGCAGGGGGCAGGTGAAAAACTGTTTTTT | CASSDSWDGQGAGEKLFF | TRBD1 | 18 | TRBJ1-4 | NA | TRBV5-6
TGTGCCATCGGGACGGTCTACAGTGAGCAGTTCTTC | CAIGTVYSEQFF | NA | 12 | TRBJ2-1 | NA | TRBV7-9
TGCAGCGCTTCCGGGCTAGCGGGAGGAGAGGGCGAGGCCCAGTACTTC | CSASGLAGGEGEAQYF | TRBD2 | 16 | TRBJ2-5 | NA | TRBV29-1
TGCAGCGTTCCCTCCGGGGGACACACTGAAGCTTTCTTT | CSVPSGGHTEAFF | NA | 13 | TRBJ1-1 | many | TRBV29-1
TGTGCCAGCAGCCAAGCGCAGGGTTCCTACGAGCAGTACTTC | CASSQAQGSYEQYF | NA | 14 | TRBJ2-7 | many | TRBV3-1
TGCAGTGCTAGTGGAGGGGAACAGGGGGCTTGGGGCACTGAAGCTTTCTTT | CSASGGEQGAWGTEAFF | TRBD1 | 17 | TRBJ1-1 | many | TRBV20-1
TGCGCCAGCAGTGAGTACAGTGACGGTGAAGCTTTCTTT | CASSEYSDGEAFF | NA | 13 | TRBJ1-1 | many | TRBV10-2
TGTGCCAGTAGTGTAATACCCCTGACAGGGGCGCGGACCCTTGCCCCTTACGAGCAGTACTTC | CASSVIPLTGARTLAPYEQYF | TRBD1 | 21 | TRBJ2-7 | NA | TRBV19
TGCGCCAGCAGCTTGGGGCCGGTCAATAGCAATCAGCCCCAGCATTTT | CASSLGPVNSNQPQHF | NA | 16 | TRBJ1-5 | many | TRBV5-1
TGCAGTGCTCGCTCCCTGGCCCACAGGGATCGGGCTAACTATGGCTACACCTTC | CSARSLAHRDRANYGYTF | NA | 18 | TRBJ1-2 | many | TRBV20-1
TGCGCCAGCAGAAAGACCCGGGACAGGGCCCAAGAGACCCAGTACTTC | CASRKTRDRAQETQYF | TRBD1 | 16 | TRBJ2-5 | few | TRBV10-2
TGTGCCAGCAGCTTTCAAGCGGGGGCCCTCAATGAGCAGTTCTTT | CASSFQAGALNEQFF | TRBD2 | 15 | TRBJ2-7 | few | TRBV7-8
TGTGCCAGCAGACTTAGCGGGAGGGAGACCCAGTACTTC | CASRLSGRETQYF | TRBD2 | 13 | TRBJ2-5 | NA | TRBV7-6
TGCAGCGTTGTCCTCAGGGGGCGCGGGAAAAAACTGTTTTTC | CSVVLRGRGKKLFF | TRBD1 | 14 | TRBJ1-4 | NA | TRBV29-1
TGCAGTGCTAGAGAGCAGTTCTTC | CSAREQFF | NA | 8 | TRBJ2-1 | NA | TRBV20-1
TGCAGCGTCGAGGAAGGGACAGATACGCAGTATTTT | CSVEEGTDTQYF | NA | 12 | TRBJ2-3 | once | TRBV29-1
TGCAGCGTGACAGGGTGGACCACAGATACGCAGTATTTT | CSVTGWTTDTQYF | TRBD1 | 13 | TRBJ2-3 | NA | TRBV29-1
TGTGCCAGCTCACCCGGGGTAAACGGCGAGCAGTACTTC | CASSPGVNGEQYF | NA | 13 | TRBJ2-7 | NA | TRBV5-6
TGCGCCAGCAGTGAGTCGATAGGGACGAACACTGAAGCTTTCTTT | CASSESIGTNTEAFF | NA | 15 | TRBJ1-1 | many | TRBV10-1
TGTGCCAGCAGCTCGGGACGCCTCTCCTACGAGCAGTACTTC | CASSSGRLSYEQYF | NA | 14 | TRBJ2-7 | NA | TRBV5-8
TGTGCCAGCAGTTCCCGTGGGAGCACTGAAGCTTCCTTT | CASSSRGSTEASF | NA | 13 | TRBJ1-1 | NA | TRBV27
TGCAGCGGTCGACAGGGCCGAGACACTGAAGCTTTCTTT | CSGRQGRDTEAFF | TRBD1 | 13 | TRBJ1-1 | many | TRBV29-1
TGTGCCAGCAGGAAACAGGGGGCGGGTCACACCGGGGAGCTGTTTTTT | CASRKQGAGHTGELFF | TRBD1 | 16 | TRBJ2-2 | NA | TRBV5-5
TGTGCCAGCAATACCAGCCCGGGGGAGCAGTATTTT | CASNTSPGEQYF | NA | 12 | TRBJ2-3 | NA | TRBV7-2
TGTGCCATCAGTGAGTCTTCACGGGGACTAGTCGTGTACAATGAGCAGTTCTTC | CAISESSRGLVVYNEQFF | TRBD2 | 18 | TRBJ2-1 | NA | TRBV10-3
TGCGCCAGCTACTCCGGACAGGGGGACGAGCAGTACTTC | CASYSGQGDEQYF | TRBD1 | 13 | TRBJ2-7 | NA | TRBV5-1
TGCAGCGTTGAAGACGGCGGGACCCAGTACTTC | CSVEDGGTQYF | NA | 11 | TRBJ2-5 | NA | TRBV29-1